The entry below gives a single T cell receptor beta chain sequence along with its context. Its matching antigen is unknown. Germline assignment: CDR1 SGHRS and CDR2 YFSETQ. The CDR3 length is 13 residues. Trimming left V 4 bases short and J 6 bases short, with 11 bases between. The record originates from a study of neoadjuvant nivolumab and ipilimumab in lung cancer. The study, taken as a whole, reports: TCR richness and clonality were higher in tumors than adjacent uninvolved lung. From pretherapy to surgery, tumor richness and clonality rose with dual therapy. Pretherapy blood TCR richness correlated positively with resected tumor richness.

Generated by immunoSEQ multiplex PCR, the TCRdb table keeps only in-frame clones and is missing some. The table records 18,000 or so clones, over 70% of them present only once. This clonotype was obtained from an adult with non-small cell lung cancer. The chain is built from TRBV5-1 and TRBJ2-1, with TRBD2 as a possible D gene (6 bases). The material sequenced was tumor tissue, taken after neoadjuvant nivolumab, alone or with ipilimumab, at or shortly before surgery. CDR3: CASSEEGRNEQFF. CDR3 bases: TGCGCCAGCAGCGAGGAGGGGCGCAATGAGCAGTTCTTC.